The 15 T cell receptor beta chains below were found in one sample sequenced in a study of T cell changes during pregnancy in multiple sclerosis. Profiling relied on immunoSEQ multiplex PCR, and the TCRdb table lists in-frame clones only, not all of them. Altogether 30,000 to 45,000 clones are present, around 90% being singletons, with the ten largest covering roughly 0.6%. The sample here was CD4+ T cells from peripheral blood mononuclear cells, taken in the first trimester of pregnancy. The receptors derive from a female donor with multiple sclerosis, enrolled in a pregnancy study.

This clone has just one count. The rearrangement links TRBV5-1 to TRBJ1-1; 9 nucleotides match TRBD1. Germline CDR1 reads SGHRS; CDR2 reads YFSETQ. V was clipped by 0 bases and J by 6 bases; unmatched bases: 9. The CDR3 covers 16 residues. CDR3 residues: CASSLDRGTGISEAFF. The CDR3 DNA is TGCGCCAGCAGCTTGGATCGTGGGACAGGGATATCTGAAGCTTTCTTT.

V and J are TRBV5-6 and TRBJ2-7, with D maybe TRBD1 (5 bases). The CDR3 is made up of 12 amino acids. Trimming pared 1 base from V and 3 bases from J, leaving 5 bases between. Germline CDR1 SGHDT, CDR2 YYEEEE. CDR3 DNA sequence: TGTGCCAGCAGCTTGCAGGGCTACGAGCAGTACTTC. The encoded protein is CASSLQGYEQYF.

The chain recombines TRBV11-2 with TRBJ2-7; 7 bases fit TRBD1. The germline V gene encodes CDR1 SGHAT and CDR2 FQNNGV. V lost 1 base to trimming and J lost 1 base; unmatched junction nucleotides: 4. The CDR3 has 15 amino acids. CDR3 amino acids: CASSLVPTGSYEQYF. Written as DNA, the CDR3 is TGTGCCAGCAGCTTAGTCCCGACAGGGTCCTACGAGCAGTACTTC.

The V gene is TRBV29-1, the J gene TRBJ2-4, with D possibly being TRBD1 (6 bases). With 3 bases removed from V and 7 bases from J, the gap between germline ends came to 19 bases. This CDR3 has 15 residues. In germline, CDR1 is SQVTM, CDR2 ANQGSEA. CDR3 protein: CSVDPTGQYRNIQYF. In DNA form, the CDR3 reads TGCAGCGTTGACCCCACCGGACAGTATAGGAACATTCAGTACTTC.

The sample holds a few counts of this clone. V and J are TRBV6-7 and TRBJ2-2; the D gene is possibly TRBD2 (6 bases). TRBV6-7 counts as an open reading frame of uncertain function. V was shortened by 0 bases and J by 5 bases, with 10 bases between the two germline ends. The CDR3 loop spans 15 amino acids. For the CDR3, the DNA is TGTGCCAGCAGTTACTCGATGGAGGGAACCGGGGAGCTGTTTTTT. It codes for CASSYSMEGTGELFF.

CDR3 nucleotide sequence: TGTGCCAGCAGCTTAGATCATCGGGAGCAGTACTTC. Translated: CASSLDHREQYF. The gene calls are TRBV11-3 and TRBJ2-7; no firm D call. The CDR3 consists of 12 residues. V was pared by 0 bases and J by 7 bases, with 7 bases between. Germline V gene lookup returns CDR1 SGHNT and CDR2 YENEEA.

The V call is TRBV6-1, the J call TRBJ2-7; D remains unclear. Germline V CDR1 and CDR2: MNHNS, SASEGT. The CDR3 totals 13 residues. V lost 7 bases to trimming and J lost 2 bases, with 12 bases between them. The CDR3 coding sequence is TGTGCCAGCAAGGAGAGCATGACCTACGAGCAGTACTTC. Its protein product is CASKESMTYEQYF.

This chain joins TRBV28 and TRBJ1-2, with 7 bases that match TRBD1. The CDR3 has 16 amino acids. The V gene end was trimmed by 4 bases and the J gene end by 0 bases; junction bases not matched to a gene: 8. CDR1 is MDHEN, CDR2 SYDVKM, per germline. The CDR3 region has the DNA TGTGCCAGCAGTTCCTCGGGACAGCCCTCTAACTATGGCTACACCTTC. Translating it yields CASSSSGQPSNYGYTF.

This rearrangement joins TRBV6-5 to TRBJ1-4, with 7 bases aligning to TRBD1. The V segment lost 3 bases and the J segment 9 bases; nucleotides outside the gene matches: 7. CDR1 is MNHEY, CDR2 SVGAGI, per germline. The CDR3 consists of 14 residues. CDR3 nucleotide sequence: TGTGCCAGCAGTTATTCCGACAGGGCTAAAAAACTGTTTTTT. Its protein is CASSYSDRAKKLFF.

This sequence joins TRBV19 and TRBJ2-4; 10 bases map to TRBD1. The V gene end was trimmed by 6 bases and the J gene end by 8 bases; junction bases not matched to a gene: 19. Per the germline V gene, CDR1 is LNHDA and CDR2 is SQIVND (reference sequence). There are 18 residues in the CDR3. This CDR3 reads CASSRRFPGQGYLDIQYF. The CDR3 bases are TGTGCCAGTAGCCGAAGGTTCCCGGGACAGGGGTATTTGGACATTCAGTACTTC.

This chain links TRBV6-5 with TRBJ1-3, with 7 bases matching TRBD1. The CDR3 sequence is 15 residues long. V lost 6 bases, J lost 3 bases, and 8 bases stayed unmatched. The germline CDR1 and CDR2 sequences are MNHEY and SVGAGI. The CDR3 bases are TGTGCCAGCAGAGCCACAGGGGCGTATGGAAACACCATATATTTT. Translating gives CASRATGAYGNTIYF.

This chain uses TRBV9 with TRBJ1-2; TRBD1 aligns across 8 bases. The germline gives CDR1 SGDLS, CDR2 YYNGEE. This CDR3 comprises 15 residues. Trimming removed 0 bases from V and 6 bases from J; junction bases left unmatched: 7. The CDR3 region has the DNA TGTGCCAGCAGCGTAGACGGACAGGGCGAACATGGCTACACCTTC. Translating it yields CASSVDGQGEHGYTF.

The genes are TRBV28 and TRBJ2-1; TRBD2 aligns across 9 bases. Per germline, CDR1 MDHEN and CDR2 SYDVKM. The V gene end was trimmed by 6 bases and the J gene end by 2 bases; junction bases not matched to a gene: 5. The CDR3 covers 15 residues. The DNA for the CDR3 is TGTGCCAGCAGGGCGGGAGGGGTGACCTACAATGAGCAGTTCTTC. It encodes CASRAGGVTYNEQFF.

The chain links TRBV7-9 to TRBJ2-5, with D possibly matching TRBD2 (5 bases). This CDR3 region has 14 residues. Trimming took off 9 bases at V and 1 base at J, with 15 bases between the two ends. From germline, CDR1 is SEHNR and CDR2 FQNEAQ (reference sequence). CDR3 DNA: TGTGCCAGTAACACGGGGAGCTTCCAAGAGACCCAGTACTTC. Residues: CASNTGSFQETQYF.

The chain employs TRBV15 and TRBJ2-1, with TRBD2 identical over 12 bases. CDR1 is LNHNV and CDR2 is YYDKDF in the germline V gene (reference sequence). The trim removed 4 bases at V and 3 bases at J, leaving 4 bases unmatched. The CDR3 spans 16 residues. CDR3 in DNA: TGTGCCACCAGCAACGGACTAGCGGGAAACTACAATGAGCAGTTCTTC. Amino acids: CATSNGLAGNYNEQFF.